This T cell receptor beta chain originates from a study of shared clonotypes between healthy human individuals. Study observations and caveats: Represented genetic and exposure-history diversity was restricted by having few donors.

Germline CDR1 MNHNS, CDR2 SASEGT. V was cut by 3 bases and J by 1 base, with 3 bases left in between. The CDR3 runs 12 residues. The table lists this clone with a count of one. Its antigen is not known. Other DNA sequences in this sample translate to the same CDR3. Assay: immunoSEQ multiplex PCR; the TCRdb copy retains only in-frame clones and omits some. This sample has some 1,900,000 clones, with 85% to 95% found just once. Naive CD8 cells comprised CD45RO-negative, CCR7-positively selected cells, excluding terminally differentiated effector memory CD45RA+ cells. Sample: naive CD8+ T cells sorted from blood. This chain joins TRBV6-1 and TRBJ1-1; D remains unclear. The source is a man aged 18-30 years in good health. The CDR3 loop reads CASSEGNTEAFF. CDR3 in DNA: TGTGCCAGCAGTGAGGGGAACACTGAAGCTTTCTTT.